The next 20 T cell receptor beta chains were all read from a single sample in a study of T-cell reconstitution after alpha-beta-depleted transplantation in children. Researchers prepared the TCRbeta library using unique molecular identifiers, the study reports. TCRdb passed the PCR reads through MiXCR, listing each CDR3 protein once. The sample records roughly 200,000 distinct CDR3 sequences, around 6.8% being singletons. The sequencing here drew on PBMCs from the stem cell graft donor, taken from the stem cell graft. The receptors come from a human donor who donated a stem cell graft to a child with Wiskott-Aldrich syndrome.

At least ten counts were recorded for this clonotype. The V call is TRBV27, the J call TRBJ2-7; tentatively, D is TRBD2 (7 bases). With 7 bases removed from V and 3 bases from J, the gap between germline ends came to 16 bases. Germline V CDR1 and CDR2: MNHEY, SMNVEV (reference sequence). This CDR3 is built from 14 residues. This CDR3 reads CASKMWGGIYEQYF. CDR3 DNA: TGTGCCAGCAAGATGTGGGGGGGCATCTACGAGCAGTACTTC.

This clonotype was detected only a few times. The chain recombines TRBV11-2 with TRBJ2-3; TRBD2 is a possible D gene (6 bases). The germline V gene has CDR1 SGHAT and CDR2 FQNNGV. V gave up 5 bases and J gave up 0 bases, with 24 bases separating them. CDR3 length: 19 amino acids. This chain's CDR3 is CASSPTLGGVSSSTDTQYF. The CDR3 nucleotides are TGTGCCAGCAGCCCTACTCTGGGGGGAGTTTCGAGCAGCACAGATACGCAGTATTTT.

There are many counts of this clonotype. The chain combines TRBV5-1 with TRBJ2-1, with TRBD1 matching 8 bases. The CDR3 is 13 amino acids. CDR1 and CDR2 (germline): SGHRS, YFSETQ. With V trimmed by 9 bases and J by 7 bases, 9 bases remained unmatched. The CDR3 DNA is TGCGCCATCAAGGGGCAGGGGGCAAATGAGCAGTTCTTC. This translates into CAIKGQGANEQFF.

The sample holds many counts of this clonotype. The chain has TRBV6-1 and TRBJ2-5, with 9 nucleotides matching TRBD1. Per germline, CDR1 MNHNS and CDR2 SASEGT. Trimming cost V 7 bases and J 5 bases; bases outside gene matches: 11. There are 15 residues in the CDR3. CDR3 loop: CASTVKDRGQETQYF. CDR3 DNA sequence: TGTGCCAGCACCGTGAAGGACAGGGGACAGGAGACCCAGTACTTC.

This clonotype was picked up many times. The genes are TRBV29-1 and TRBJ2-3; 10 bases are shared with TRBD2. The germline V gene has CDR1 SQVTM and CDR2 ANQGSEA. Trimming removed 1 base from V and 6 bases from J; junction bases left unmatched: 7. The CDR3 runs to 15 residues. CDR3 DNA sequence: TGCAGCGTTGAAGTAGTAGCGGGGGGTTCTGATACGCAGTATTTT. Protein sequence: CSVEVVAGGSDTQYF.

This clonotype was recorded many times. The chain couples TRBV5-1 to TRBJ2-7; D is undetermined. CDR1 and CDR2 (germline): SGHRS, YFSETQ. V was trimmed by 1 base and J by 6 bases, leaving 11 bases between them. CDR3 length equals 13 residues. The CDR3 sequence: CASSLFTDLEQYF. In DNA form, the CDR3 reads TGCGCCAGCAGCTTGTTCACGGATCTCGAGCAGTACTTC.

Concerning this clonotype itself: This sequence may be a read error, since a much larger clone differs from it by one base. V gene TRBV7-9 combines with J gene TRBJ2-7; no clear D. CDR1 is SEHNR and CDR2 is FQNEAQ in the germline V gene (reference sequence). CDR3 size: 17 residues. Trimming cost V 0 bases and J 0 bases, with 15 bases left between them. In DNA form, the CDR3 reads TGTGCCAGCAGCTTAGCACCTACGGGCGGCGTCTCCTACGAGCAGTACTTC. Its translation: CASSLAPTGGVSYEQYF.

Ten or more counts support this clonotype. The CDR3 sequence: CASSLDGFTDTQYF. The CDR3 bases are TGCGCCAGCAGCCTCGACGGGTTCACAGATACGCAGTATTTT. The rearrangement uses TRBV5-1 and TRBJ2-3; no clear D. Per the germline V gene, CDR1 is SGHRS and CDR2 is YFSETQ. The CDR3 spans 14 residues. Trimming removed 4 bases at V and 2 bases at J, with 11 bases between.

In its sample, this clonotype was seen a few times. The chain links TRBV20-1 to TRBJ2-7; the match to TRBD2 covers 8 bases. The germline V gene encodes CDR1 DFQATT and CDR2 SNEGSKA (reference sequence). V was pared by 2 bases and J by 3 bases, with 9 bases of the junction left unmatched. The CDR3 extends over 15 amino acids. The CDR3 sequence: CSARPSGGGNYEQYF. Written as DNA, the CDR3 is TGCAGTGCTAGACCCTCGGGGGGGGGTAACTACGAGCAGTACTTC.

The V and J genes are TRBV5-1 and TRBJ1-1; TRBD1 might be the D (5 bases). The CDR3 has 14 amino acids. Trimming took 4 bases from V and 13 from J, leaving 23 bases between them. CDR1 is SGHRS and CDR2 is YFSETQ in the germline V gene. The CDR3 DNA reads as TGCGCCAGCAGCCGCACTGGGGCGGAGGGTCGTGATTTCTTT. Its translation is CASSRTGAEGRDFF.

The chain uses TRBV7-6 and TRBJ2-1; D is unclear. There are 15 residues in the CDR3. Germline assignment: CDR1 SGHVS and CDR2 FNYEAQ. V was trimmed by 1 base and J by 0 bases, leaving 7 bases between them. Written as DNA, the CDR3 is TGTGCCAGCAGCTTAGTGCCAGACTCCTACAATGAGCAGTTCTTC. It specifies CASSLVPDSYNEQFF.

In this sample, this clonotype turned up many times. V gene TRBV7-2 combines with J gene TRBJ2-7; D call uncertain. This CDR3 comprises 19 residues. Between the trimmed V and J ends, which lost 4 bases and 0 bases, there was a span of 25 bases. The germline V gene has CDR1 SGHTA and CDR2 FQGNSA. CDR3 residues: CASSSTKPGLQKSSYEQYF. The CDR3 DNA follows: TGTGCCAGCAGCTCTACAAAACCGGGCTTACAAAAGAGCTCCTACGAGCAGTACTTC.

CDR3 sequence reads: CARMASTDTQYF. The CDR3 DNA reads TGTGCCCGCATGGCTAGCACAGATACGCAGTATTTT. The chain recombines TRBV30 with TRBJ2-3; no clear D. The V gene lost 8 bases and the J gene lost 0 bases, with 9 bases spanning the gap. In germline, CDR1 is GTSNPN, CDR2 SVGIG (reference sequence). The CDR3 is made up of 12 amino acids.

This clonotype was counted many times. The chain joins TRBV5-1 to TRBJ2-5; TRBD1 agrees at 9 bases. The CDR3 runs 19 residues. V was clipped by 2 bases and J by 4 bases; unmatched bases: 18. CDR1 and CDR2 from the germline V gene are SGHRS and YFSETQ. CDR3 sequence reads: CASSFRSSGQGPYLETQYF. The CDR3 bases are TGCGCCAGCAGCTTTAGGAGTTCGGGACAGGGTCCGTATCTAGAGACCCAGTACTTC.

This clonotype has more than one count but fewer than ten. CDR3 loop: CASSTGTTFNEQFF. CDR3 nucleotides: TGCGCCAGCAGTACCGGGACAACTTTCAATGAGCAGTTCTTC. The V gene is TRBV5-1, the J gene TRBJ2-1; a weak D match, TRBD1 (6 bases). The CDR3 loop spans 14 amino acids. Trimming shortened V by 5 bases and J by 6 bases, and 15 bases separated the two germline ends. Germline CDR1 reads SGHRS; CDR2 reads YFSETQ.

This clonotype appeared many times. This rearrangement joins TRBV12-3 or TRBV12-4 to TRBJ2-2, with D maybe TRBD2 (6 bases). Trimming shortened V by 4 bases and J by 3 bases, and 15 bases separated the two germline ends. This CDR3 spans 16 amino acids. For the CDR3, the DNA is TGTGCCAGCAGTTCCCCTCTGCGGGGCGACACCGGGGAGCTGTTTTTT. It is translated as CASSSPLRGDTGELFF.

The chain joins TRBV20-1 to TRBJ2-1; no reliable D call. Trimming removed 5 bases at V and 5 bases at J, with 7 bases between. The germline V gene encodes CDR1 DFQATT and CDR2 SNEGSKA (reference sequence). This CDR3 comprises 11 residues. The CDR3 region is CSAAVNNEQFF. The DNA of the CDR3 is TGCAGTGCTGCTGTGAACAATGAGCAGTTCTTC.

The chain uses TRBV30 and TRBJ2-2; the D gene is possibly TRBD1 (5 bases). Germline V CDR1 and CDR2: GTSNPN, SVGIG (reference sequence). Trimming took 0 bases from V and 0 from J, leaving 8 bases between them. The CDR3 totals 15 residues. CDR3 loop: CAWSVRRANTGELFF. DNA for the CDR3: TGTGCCTGGAGTGTACGCAGGGCGAACACCGGGGAGCTGTTTTTT.

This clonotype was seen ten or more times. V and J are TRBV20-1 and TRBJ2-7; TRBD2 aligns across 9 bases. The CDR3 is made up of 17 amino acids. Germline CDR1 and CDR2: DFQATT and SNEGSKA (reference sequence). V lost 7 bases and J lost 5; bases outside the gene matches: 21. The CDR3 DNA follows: TGCAGTGTCCTGGCGGGAGGGGGCGCAACATACGGGGACGAGCAGTACTTC. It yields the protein CSVLAGGGATYGDEQYF.

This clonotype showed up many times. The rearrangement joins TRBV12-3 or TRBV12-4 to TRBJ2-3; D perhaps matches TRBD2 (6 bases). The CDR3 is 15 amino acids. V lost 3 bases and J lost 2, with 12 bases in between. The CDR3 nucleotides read TGTGCCAGCAGTTTTTGGAGGGGCGACACAGATACGCAGTATTTT. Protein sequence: CASSFWRGDTDTQYF.